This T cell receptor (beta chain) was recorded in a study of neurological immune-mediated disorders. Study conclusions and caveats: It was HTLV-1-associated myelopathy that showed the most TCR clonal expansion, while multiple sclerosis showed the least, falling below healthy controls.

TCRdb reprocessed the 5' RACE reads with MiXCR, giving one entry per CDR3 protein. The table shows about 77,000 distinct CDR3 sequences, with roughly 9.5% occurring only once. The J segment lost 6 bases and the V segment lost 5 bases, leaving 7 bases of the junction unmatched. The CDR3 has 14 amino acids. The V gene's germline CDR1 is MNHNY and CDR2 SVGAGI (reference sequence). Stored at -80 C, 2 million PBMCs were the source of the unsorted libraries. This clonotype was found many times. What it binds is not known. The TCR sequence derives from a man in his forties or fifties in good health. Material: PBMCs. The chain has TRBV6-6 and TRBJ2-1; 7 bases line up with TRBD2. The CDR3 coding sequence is TGTGCCAGCAGTGCCAGAAGCGGGGCCAATGAGCAGTTCTTC. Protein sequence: CASSARSGANEQFF.